The present TCR beta chain was sequenced within a study of human T cells and chemical hapten exposure. Trimming shortened V by 4 bases and J by 1 base, and 9 bases separated the two germline ends. This CDR3 has 13 amino acids. CDR1 and CDR2 (germline): SQVTM, ANQGSEA. Stated time point: healthy volunteer bleed at 6 weeks. It was from unfractionated whole blood that total RNA was extracted. This clonotype was seen more than once but under ten times. One entry per CDR3 protein results from TCRdb running MiXCR on the RACE reads. The repertoire holds 60,000 to 90,000 distinct CDR3 sequences, with about 8.6% as singletons.

The clonotype originates from a female donor in good health. Some clones in this sample may be carry-over from other donors' samples. The source material was whole blood. This chain uses TRBV29-1 with TRBJ2-3, with D unresolved. The CDR3 sequence is CSVVRDGTDTQYF. CDR3 DNA sequence: TGCAGCGTTGTAAGAGATGGCACAGATACGCAGTATTTT.